The subject of this entry is one TCR beta chain. Its binding antigen is unknown. No quality values exist for individual bases; no much larger clone is one base distant. These data come from a study of CD8 T cells in ankylosing spondylitis (dated 2017 in TCRdb). Notes on the research overall: The study set out to find disease-linked TCR variants by profiling T cell receptor beta repertoires in ankylosing spondylitis patients and healthy donors. In total, the full study cohort was made up of approximately 99 healthy donors and about two dozen ankylosing spondylitis patients. Samples of peripheral blood were taken, and for ankylosing spondylitis patients, synovial fluid was collected as well. What the research found in general, with its limitations: Some of the motif variants had been reported before in the synovial fluid and blood of reactive arthritis patients, a finding that suggests common disease-initiation mechanisms. Blood from ankylosing spondylitis patients appeared to be characterized by a TCR beta motif made up of eight highly homologous amino acid variants. The disease-linked clones showed a CD8+ phenotype and occurred at relatively low frequencies in peripheral blood. According to the report, matched synovial fluid samples from ankylosing spondylitis patients were significantly enriched for the disease-linked clones.

The germline V gene gives CDR1 as SGHVS and CDR2 as FNYEAQ. The CDR3 spans 15 residues, from the cysteine through the phenylalanine. Here the CDR3 DNA is all that survives: 45 bases in frame from base 1. V is pared back by 5 bases and J by 2 bases, with 15 bases lying between the germline termini. TCRdb records Illumina HiSeq 2500 as the sequencer. Quantitative 5'-RACE with molecular barcodes was used to prepare TCR beta libraries. The original methods were these. A new computational method based on a probabilistic model of VDJ rearrangement was used to identify disease-linked TCR variants. The public reads were reanalyzed by TCRdb: fastp trimming at Q25, MiXCR alignment, in-frame beta chains only. Rows are unified per CDR3 protein, each entry keeping the most common DNA and genes. V and J calls and clone size were set by TCRdb, not the authors. The table for this sample lists 200,000 to 250,000 distinct CDR3 sequences; 25% to 30% of them were counted only once. The ten largest make up roughly 6.7% of the sample.

Sequencing used blood, either unsorted or a sorted T cell fraction (not recorded which). The V gene is TRBV7-6 and the J gene is TRBJ1-1, and perhaps TRBD1 as D gene, on 5 matching bases. This clonotype was sampled from a male donor with ankylosing spondylitis or in good health (not recorded which). The nucleotide sequence is given as TGTGCCAGCAGCCTGGAGGGAGGGACTAACACTGAAGCTTTCTTT. Its protein product is CASSLEGGTNTEAFF.